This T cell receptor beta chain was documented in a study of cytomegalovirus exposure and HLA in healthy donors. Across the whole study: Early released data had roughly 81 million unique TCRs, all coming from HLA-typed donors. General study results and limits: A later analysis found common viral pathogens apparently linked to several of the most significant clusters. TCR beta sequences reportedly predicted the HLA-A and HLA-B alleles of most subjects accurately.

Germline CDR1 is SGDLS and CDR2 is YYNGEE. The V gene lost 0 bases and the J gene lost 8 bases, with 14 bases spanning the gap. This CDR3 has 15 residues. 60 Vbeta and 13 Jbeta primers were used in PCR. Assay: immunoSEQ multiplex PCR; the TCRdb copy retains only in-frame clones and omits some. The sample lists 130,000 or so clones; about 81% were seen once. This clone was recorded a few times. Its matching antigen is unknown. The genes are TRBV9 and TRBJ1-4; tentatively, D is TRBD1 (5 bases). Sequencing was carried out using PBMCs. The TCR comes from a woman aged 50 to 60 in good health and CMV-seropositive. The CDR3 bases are TGTGCCAGCAGCGTAGCTCTAGGGGTAGGGGAAAAACTGTTTTTT. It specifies CASSVALGVGEKLFF.